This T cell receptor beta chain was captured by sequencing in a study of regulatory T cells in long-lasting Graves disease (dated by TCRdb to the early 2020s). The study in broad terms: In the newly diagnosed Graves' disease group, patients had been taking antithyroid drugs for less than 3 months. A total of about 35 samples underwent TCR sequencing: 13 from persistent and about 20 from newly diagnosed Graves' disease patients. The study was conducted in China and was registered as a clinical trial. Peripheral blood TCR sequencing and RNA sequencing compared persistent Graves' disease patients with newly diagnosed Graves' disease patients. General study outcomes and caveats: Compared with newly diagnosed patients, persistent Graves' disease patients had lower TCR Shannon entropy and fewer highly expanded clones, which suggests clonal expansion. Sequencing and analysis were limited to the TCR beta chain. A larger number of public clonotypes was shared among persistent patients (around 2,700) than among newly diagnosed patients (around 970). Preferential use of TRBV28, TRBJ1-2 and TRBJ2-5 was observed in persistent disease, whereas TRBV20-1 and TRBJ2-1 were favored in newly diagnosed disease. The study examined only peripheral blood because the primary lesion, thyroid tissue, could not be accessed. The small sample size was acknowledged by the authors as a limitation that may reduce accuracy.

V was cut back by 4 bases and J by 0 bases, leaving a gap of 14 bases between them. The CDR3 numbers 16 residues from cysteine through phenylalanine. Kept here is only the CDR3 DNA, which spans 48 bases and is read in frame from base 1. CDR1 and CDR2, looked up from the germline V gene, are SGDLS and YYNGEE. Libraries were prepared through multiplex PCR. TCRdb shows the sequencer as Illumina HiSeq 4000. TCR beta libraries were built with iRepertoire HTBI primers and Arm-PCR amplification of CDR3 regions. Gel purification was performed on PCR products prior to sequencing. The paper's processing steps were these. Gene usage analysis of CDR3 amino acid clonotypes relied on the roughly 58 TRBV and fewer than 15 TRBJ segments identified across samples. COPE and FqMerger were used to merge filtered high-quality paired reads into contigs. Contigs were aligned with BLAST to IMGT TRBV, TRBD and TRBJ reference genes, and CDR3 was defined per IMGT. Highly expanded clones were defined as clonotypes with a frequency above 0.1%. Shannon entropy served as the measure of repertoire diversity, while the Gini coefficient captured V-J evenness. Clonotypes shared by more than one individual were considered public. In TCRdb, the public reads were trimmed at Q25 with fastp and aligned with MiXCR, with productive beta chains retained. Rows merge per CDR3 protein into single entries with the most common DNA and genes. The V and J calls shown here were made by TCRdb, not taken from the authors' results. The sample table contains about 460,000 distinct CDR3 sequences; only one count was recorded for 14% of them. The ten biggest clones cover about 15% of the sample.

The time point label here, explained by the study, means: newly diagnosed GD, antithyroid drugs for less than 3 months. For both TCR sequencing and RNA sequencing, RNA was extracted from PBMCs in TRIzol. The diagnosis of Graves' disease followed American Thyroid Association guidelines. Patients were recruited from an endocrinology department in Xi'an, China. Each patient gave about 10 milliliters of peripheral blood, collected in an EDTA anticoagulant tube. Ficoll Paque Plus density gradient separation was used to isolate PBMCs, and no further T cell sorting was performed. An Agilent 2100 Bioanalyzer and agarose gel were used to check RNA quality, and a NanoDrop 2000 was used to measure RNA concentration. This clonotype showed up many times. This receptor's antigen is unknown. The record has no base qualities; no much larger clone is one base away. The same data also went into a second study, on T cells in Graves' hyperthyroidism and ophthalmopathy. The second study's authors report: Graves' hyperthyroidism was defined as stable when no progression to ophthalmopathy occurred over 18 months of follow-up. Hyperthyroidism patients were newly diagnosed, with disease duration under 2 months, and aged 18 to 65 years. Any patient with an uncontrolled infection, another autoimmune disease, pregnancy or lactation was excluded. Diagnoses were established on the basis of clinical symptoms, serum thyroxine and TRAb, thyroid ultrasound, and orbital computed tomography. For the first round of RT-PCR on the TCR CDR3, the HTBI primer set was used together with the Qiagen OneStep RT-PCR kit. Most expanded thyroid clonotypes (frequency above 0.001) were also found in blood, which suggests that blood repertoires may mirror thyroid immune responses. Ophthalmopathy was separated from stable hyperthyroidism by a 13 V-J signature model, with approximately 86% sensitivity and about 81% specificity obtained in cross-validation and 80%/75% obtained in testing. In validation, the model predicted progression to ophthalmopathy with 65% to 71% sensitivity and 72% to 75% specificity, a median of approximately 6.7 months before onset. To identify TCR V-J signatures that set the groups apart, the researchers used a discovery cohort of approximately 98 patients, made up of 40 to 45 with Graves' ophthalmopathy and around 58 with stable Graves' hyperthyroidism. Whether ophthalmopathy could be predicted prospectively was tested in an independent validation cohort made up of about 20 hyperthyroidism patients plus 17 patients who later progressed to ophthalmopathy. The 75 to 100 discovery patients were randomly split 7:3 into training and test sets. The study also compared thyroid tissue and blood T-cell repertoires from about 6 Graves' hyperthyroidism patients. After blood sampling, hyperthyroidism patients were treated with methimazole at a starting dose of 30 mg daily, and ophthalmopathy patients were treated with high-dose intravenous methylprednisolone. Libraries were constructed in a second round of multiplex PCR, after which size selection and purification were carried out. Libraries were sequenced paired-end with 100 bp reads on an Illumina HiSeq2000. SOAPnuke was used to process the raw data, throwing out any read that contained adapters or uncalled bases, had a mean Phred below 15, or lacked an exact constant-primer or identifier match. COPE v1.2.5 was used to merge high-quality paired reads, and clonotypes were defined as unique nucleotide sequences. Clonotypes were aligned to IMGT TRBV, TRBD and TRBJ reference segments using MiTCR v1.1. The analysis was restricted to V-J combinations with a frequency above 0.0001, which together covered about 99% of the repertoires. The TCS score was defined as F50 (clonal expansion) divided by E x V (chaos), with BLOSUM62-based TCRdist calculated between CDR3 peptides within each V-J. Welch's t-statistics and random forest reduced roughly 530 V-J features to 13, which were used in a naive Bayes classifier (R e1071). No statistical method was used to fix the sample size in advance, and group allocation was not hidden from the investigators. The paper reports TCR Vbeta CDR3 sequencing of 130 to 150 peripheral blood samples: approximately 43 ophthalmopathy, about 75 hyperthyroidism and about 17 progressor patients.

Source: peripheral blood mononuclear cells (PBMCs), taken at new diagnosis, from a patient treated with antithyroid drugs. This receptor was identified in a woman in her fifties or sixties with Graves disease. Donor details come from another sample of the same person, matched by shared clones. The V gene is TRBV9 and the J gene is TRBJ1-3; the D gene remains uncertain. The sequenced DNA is TGTGCCAGCAGCCCCACACCAGGTCGCTCTGGAAACACCATATATTTT. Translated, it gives CASSPTPGRSGNTIYF.